This T cell receptor beta chain was profiled in a study of regulatory and conventional T cells in RAG deficiency. Broader study findings: Treg unique TCR beta sequences were approximately 96-fold fewer in Omenn syndrome and CID/AS patients than controls.

This CDR3 comprises 15 residues. Between the trimmed V and J ends, which lost 4 bases and 1 base, there was a span of 11 bases. Per germline, CDR1 SGHVS and CDR2 FQNEAQ. The data were produced by immunoSEQ multiplex PCR, yet TCRdb's version contains in-frame clones alone and is incomplete. The sample lists under 20,000 clones; about nine tenths were seen once. Genomic DNA came from blood regulatory T cells gated CD4+ CD25-high CD127-low. This clone appeared a single time. Its cognate antigen is unknown. This same sample was also taken into another study, of regulatory T cells. Per that study: The PCR used 52 TRBV and 13 TRBJ primers.

This clonotype originated in a human donor in good health. Sequencing used Tregs sorted from blood. The genes are TRBV7-8 and TRBJ1-5, with D perhaps TRBD1 (5 bases). As DNA, the CDR3 is TGTGCCAGCAGCTCTCAGGGTTGGAGCAATCAGCCCCAGCATTTT. It yields the protein CASSSQGWSNQPQHF. Filled out from reference TRBV7-8 and TRBJ1-5, the complete variable domain reads GAGVSQSPRYKVAKRGQDVALRCDPISGHVSLFWYQQALGQGPEFLTYFQNEAQLDKSGLPSDRFFAERPEGSVSTLKIQRTQQEDSAVYLCASSSQGWSNQPQHFGDGTRLSIL.